This section outlines one T cell receptor (beta chain) sequence together with its context. These data come from a study of OX40 agonist ivuxolimab in advanced cancers. Method: immunoSEQ multiplex PCR; TCRdb's copy keeps in-frame clones and lacks some. The sample consists of about 64,000 clones, about 86% of them appearing once. The CDR3 extends over 15 amino acids. Germline V gene lookup returns CDR1 SGHNT and CDR2 YYREEE (reference sequence). V was clipped by 4 bases and J by 5 bases; unmatched bases: 6. The sequence was obtained from an adult with an advanced solid tumor such as melanoma, head and neck, liver or kidney cancer. The chain has TRBV5-4 and TRBJ2-5; 12 positions match TRBD2. Sequenced material: CD4+ or CD8+ T cells sorted from blood, taken in a trial of the OX40 agonist ivuxolimab. The chain's CDR3 is CASSPSGGAWETQYF. In nucleotides, the CDR3 is TGTGCCAGCAGCCCTAGCGGGGGGGCCTGGGAGACCCAGTACTTC.